This TCR beta chain is drawn from a study of beta chain features in type 1 diabetes. Of the isolated RNA, all was reverse transcribed, and so the sequenced material was expressed TCRB transcripts. Libraries were prepared by immunoSEQ multiplex PCR; TCRdb keeps only in-frame clonotypes and omits some of them. Altogether roughly 150,000 clones are present, approximately 62% being singletons, with the ten largest covering roughly 0.092%. On this clone itself: Its target is not known.

Study results and limitations: Within each of all four CD4+ subsets, Type 1 diabetes patients had TCRB CDR3s that were moderately but significantly shorter.

Trimming removed 3 bases from V and 4 bases from J, with 15 bases in between. Looked up from germline, CDR1 is SQVTM and CDR2 is ANQGSEA. The CDR3 totals 14 residues. The source material was naive CD4+ T cells from blood. The chain couples TRBV29-1 to TRBJ2-5; D possibly uses TRBD1 or TRBD2 (6 bases each). This TCR derives from a man aged 25-45 years with type 1 diabetes. The CDR3 region has the DNA TGCAGCGTTGAGGAGGGCAGGGGTGGAGAGACCCAGTACTTC. Translating gives CSVEEGRGGETQYF.